This T cell receptor (beta chain) was recorded in a study of response to subunit inactivated influenza vaccine. About this clonotype: Its antigen is unknown.

This CDR3 has 13 amino acids. TCRdb redid the calling of the RT-PCR reads with MiXCR, one entry per CDR3 protein. Of about 700,000 distinct CDR3 sequences listed, around 13% are singletons. General study findings and limits: Seasonal influenza vaccination, on each occasion, was suggested by the authors to recruit few new T cells.

The chain links TRBV12-2 to TRBJ2-7. TRBV12-2 constitutes a pseudogene. The TCR comes from a man aged 50 or older who received an inactivated influenza vaccine. This specimen consisted of PBMCs from blood, obtained around 14 days before vaccination. The CDR3 sequence: CASRLVRVYEQYF. As DNA, the CDR3 is TGTGCAAGTCGCTTAGTCCGAGTTTACGAGCAGTACTTC.